This T cell receptor beta chain was captured in a study of cytomegalovirus exposure and HLA in healthy donors. PCR was performed using 60 Vbeta and 13 Jbeta primers. Measured with immunoSEQ multiplex PCR; TCRdb has only the in-frame clones, and not every one. Found here are 100,000 or so clones, roughly 82% of them singletons; the top ten hold roughly 10%. There are 14 residues in the CDR3. V was shortened by 2 bases and J by 5 bases, with 16 bases between the two germline ends. CDR1 GTSNPN and CDR2 SVGIG come from the germline V gene (reference sequence). The source material was PBMCs. The J gene is TRBJ2-7, the V gene TRBV30, with a weak D call TRBD1 (5 bases). This clonotype originated in a man aged 45 to 65 in good health and CMV-seronegative. In nucleotides, the CDR3 is TGTGCCTGGAGTCCCATAGGGGCTTTCGACGAGCAGTACTTC. It translates to CAWSPIGAFDEQYF. Full variable domain (rest looked up from reference TRBV30 and TRBJ2-7): SQTIHQWPATLVQPVGSPLSLECTVEGTSNPNLYWYRQAAGRGLQLLFYSVGIGQISSEVPQNLSASRPQDRQFILSSKKLLLSDSGFYLCAWSPIGAFDEQYFGPGTRLTVT.